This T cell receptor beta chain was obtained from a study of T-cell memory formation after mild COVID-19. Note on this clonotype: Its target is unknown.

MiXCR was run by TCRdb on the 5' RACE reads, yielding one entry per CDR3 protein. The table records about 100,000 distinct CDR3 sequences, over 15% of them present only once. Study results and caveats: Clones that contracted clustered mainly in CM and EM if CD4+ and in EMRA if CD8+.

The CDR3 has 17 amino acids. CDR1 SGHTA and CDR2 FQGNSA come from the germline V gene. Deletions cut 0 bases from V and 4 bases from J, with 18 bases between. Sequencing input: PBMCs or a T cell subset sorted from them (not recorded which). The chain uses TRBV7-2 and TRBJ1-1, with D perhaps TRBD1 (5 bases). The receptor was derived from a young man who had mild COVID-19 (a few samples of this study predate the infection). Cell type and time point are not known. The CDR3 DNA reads TGTGCCAGCAGCTTAGCGCATTCGGGGGGTCGGGCCACTGAAGCTTTCTTT. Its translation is CASSLAHSGGRATEAFF.